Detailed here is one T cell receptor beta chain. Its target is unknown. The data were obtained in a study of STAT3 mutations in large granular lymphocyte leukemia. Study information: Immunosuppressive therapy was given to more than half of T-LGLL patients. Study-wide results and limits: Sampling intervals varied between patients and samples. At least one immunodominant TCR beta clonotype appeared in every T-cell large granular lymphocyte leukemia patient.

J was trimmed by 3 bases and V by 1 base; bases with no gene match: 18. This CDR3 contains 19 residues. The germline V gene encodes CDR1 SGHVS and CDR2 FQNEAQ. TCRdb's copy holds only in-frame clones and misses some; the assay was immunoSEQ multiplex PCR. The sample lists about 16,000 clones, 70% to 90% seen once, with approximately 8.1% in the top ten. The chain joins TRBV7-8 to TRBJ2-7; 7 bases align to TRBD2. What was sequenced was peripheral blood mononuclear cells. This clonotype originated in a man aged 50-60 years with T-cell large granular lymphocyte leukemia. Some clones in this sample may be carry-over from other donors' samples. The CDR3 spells CASSLGSLRPSGNLYEQYF. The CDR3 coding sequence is TGTGCCAGCAGCTTAGGGTCTTTGCGCCCCAGCGGGAACCTCTACGAGCAGTACTTC.